Sequencing of this T cell receptor beta chain was carried out in a study of blood T cell repertoires in COVID-19. Study as a whole: The samples span acute and convalescent COVID-19 from the United States, Italy and Spain. Sources were T cells, B-cell-depleted T cells, or PBMCs; the material itself was cDNA or gDNA.

Libraries were prepared by immunoSEQ multiplex PCR; TCRdb keeps only in-frame clonotypes and omits some of them. Of 85,000 to 110,000 clones listed, 84% were seen once; the top ten hold more than 10%. Trimming removed 3 bases at V and 0 bases at J, with 5 bases between. The length of the CDR3 is 14 residues. Germline V lookup: CDR1 SGHTA, CDR2 FQGTGA. The sample consisted of peripheral blood. This TCR came from a human donor in a cohort sampled during active COVID-19. The chain uses TRBV7-3 and TRBJ2-2; D is unresolved. The CDR3 loop reads CASSFLANTGELFF. The CDR3 nucleotides read TGTGCCAGCAGCTTTCTCGCGAACACCGGGGAGCTGTTTTTT.